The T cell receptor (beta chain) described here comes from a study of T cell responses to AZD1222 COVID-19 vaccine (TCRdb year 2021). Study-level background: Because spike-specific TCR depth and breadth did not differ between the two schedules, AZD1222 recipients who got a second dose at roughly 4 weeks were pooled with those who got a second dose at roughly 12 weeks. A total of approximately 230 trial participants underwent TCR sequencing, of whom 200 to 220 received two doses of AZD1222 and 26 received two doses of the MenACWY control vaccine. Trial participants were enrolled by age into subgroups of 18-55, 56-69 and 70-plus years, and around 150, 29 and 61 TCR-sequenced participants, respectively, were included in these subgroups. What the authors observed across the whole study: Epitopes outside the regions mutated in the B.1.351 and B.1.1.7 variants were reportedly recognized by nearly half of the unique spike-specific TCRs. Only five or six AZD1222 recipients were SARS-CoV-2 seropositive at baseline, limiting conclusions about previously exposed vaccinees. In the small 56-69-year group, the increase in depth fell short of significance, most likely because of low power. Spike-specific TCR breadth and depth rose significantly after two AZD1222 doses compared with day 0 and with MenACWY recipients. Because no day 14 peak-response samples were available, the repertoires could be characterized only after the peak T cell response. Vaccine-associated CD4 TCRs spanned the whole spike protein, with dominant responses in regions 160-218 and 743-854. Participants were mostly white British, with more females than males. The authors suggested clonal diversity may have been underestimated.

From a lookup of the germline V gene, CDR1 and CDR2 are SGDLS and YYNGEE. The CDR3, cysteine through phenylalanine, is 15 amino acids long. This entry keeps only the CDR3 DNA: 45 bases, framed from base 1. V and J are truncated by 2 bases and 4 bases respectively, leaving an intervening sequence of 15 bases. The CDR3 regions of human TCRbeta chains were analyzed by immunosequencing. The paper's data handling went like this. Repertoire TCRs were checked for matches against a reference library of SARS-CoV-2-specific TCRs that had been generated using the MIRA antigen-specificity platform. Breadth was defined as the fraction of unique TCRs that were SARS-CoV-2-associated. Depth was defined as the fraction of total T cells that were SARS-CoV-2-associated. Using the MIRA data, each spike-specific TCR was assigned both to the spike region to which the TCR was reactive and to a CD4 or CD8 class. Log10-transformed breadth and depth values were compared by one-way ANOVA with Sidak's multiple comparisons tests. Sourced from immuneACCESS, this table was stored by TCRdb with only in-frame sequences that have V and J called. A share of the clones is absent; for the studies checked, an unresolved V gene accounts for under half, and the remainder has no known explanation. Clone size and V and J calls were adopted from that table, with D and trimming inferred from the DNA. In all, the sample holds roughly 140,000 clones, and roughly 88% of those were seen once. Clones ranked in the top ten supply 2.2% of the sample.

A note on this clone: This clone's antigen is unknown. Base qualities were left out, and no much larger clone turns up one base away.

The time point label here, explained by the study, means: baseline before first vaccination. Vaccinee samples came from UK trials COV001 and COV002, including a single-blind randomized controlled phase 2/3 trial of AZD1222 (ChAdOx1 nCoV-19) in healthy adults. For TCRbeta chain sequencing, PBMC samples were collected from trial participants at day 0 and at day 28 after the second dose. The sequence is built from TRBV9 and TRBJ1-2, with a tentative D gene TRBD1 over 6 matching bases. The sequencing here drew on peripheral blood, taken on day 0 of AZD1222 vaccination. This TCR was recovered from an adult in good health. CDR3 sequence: CASSVSTGPPYGYTF. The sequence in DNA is TGTGCCAGCAGCGTTTCAACAGGGCCCCCCTATGGCTACACCTTC.